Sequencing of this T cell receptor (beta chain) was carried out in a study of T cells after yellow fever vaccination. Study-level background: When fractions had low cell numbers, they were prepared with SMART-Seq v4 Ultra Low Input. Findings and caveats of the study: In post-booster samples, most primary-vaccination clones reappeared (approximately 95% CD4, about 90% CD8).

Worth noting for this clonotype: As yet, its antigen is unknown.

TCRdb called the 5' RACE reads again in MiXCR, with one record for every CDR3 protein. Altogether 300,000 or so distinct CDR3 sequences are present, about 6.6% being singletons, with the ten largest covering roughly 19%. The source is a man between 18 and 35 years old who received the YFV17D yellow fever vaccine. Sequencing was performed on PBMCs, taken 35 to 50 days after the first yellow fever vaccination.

The CDR3 DNA reads as TGTGCCAGGAGACAGGGTCCTTGGCCGGACATTCAGTACTTC. It yields the protein CARRQGPWPDIQYF. The gene calls are TRBV6-1 and TRBJ2-4, with 7 nucleotides matching TRBD1. Per the germline V gene, CDR1 is MNHNS and CDR2 is SASEGT. The CDR3 contains 14 residues. J lost 8 bases, V lost 9 bases, and 13 bases had no gene match.